The entry below describes one T cell receptor beta chain. The sample is drawn from a study of blood T cell repertoires in COVID-19. Study-wide context: Sources were T cells, B-cell-depleted T cells, or PBMCs; the material itself was cDNA or gDNA.

Per the study methods: Amplification with reference gene primers provided the estimates of nucleated cell counts. Here immunoSEQ multiplex PCR was the method, and the copy in TCRdb shows in-frame clones only, minus some. From that table come the V and J calls and clone size; the DNA was used to work out D and trimming. The sample lists around 200,000 clones, 70% to 90% occurring once. V was clipped by 5 bases and J by 3 bases, with 17 bases between them. The V gene's germline CDR1 is MNHEY and CDR2 SVGAGI. The CDR3 consists of 15 residues. Source material: peripheral blood. The sequence came from a woman aged 50 to 60 with acute or convalescent COVID-19. The chain links TRBV6-5 to TRBJ2-7; possibly TRBD1 for D (6 bases). CDR3 sequence (DNA): TGTGCCAGCAGTAGAGGTGAGGGACACAACTACGAGCAGTACTTC. Translation: CASSRGEGHNYEQYF.